These 31 T cell receptor beta chains came from one sample sequenced in a study of blood T cell repertoires in COVID-19. The protocol was immunoSEQ multiplex PCR, while the TCRdb copy is restricted to in-frame clones and leaves out a portion. The table shows some 700,000 clones, with around 89% occurring only once. Sequencing used peripheral blood. The receptors derive from a woman aged 18 to 35 with acute or convalescent COVID-19.

The chain carries TRBV30 and TRBJ1-4, with a weak D call TRBD1 (6 bases). Germline V lookup: CDR1 GTSNPN, CDR2 SVGIG (reference sequence). V was pared by 6 bases and J by 5 bases, with 13 bases between. The CDR3 is 13 amino acids. The CDR3 reads CACQDSTNEKLFF. DNA of the CDR3: TGTGCCTGCCAGGACAGCACAAATGAAAAACTGTTTTTT.

The CDR3 spells CASSLDREAEQYF. The CDR3 region has the DNA TGCGCCAGCAGCCTGGACAGGGAGGCCGAGCAGTACTTC. The V gene is TRBV4-1, the J gene TRBJ2-7; 8 positions agree with TRBD1. CDR3 length: 13 amino acids. Germline CDR1 reads MGHRA; CDR2 reads YSYEKL. V trimming: 4 bases; J trimming: 6 bases; junction bases outside the gene matches: 5.

The rearrangement uses TRBV9 and TRBJ2-7; possible D gene TRBD2, 5 bases. The CDR3 is 14 residues long. Trimming removed 3 bases from V and 7 bases from J, with 17 bases in between. The V gene's germline CDR1 is SGDLS and CDR2 YYNGEE. CDR3 sequence: CASSGGGPPGEQYF. In DNA, the CDR3 is TGTGCCAGCAGCGGAGGTGGACCACCGGGGGAGCAGTACTTC.

V and J are TRBV6-5 and TRBJ1-2; D perhaps matches TRBD1 (6 bases). Looked up from germline, CDR1 is MNHEY and CDR2 is SVGAGI. The length of the CDR3 is 13 residues. Trimming left V 7 bases short and J 4 bases short, with 13 bases between. CDR3 nucleotides: TGTGCCAGCATGGGGGCTGGAATCTATGGCTACACCTTC. Residues: CASMGAGIYGYTF.

A word on this clone: The sample holds other DNA sequences that translate to the same CDR3. V usage is TRBV11-2 and J usage is TRBJ1-5; tentative D call: TRBD1 (6 bases). Deletions cut 3 bases from V and 7 bases from J, with 10 bases between. Germline loops: CDR1 SGHAT, CDR2 FQNNGV. This CDR3 has 13 residues. The CDR3 protein is CASSLGGGQPQHF. The CDR3 DNA follows: TGTGCCAGCAGCTTGGGGGGGGGCCAGCCCCAGCATTTT.

The DNA for the CDR3 is TGCGCCAGCAGATCGGACATCACAGATACGCAGTATTTT. It codes for CASRSDITDTQYF. This rearrangement joins TRBV5-1 to TRBJ2-3, with D possibly matching TRBD1 (5 bases). Trimming stripped 5 bases from V and 2 bases from J, with 9 bases between. From germline, CDR1 is SGHRS and CDR2 YFSETQ. The CDR3 spans 13 residues.

The chain is built from TRBV6-5 and TRBJ2-2; 8 bases agree with TRBD2. This CDR3 contains 13 residues. Trimming at V came to 6 bases and at J to 6 bases, leaving 3 bases not matched to a gene. Germline-derived CDR1 and CDR2 are MNHEY and SVGAGI. The CDR3 DNA reads as TGTGCCAGCAGCATCGGGGGGGCCGGGGAGCTGTTTTTT. It translates to CASSIGGAGELFF.

The V and J genes are TRBV2 and TRBJ1-4; D remains ambiguous. Germline values: CDR1 SNHLY, CDR2 FYNNEI. CDR3 length: 15 residues. V lost 1 base and J 3 bases, leaving 9 bases between the germline ends. CDR3 coding DNA: TGTGCCAGCAGTGAAGGCCGCGGGTCTAATGAAAAACTGTTTTTT. It specifies CASSEGRGSNEKLFF.

The CDR3 reads CASGRQGNTEAFF. In DNA, the CDR3 is TGCGCCAGCGGCAGACAGGGGAACACTGAAGCTTTCTTT. V usage is TRBV5-1 and J usage is TRBJ1-1, with TRBD1 matching over 7 bases. The trim removed 7 bases at V and 1 base at J, leaving 4 bases unmatched. The CDR3 consists of 13 residues. The germline V gene encodes CDR1 SGHRS and CDR2 YFSETQ.

This clone was counted a single time. This sequence joins TRBV6-4 and TRBJ2-3; 13 nucleotides align to TRBD2. The germline gives CDR1 MRHNA, CDR2 SNTAGT. The V and J ends lost 8 bases and 0 bases, in that order; junction bases with no gene match: 2. The CDR3 has 15 amino acids. CDR3 sequence: CASSTSGGSTDTQYF. CDR3 nucleotides: TGTGCCAGCTCGACTAGCGGGGGGAGCACAGATACGCAGTATTTT.

The rearrangement uses TRBV9 and TRBJ1-2; 9 bases are a match to TRBD1. V shed 2 bases, J shed 4 bases, and the junction held 6 bases outside the gene matches. From germline, CDR1 is SGDLS and CDR2 YYNGEE. This CDR3 contains 15 residues. For the CDR3, the DNA is TGTGCCAGCAGCGTCGAACAGGGGGCGGGCTATGGCTACACCTTC. It translates to CASSVEQGAGYGYTF.

This chain links TRBV6-2 or TRBV6-3 with TRBJ1-6, with 7 positions matching TRBD1. Germline V CDR1 and CDR2: MNHEY, SVGEGT. The CDR3 runs to 15 residues. Germline trimming cut 6 bases from V and 7 bases from J; bases unmatched to any gene: 9. CDR3 in DNA: TGTGCCAGCAGCCCCGGGACAGAGGAAAATTCACCCCTCCACTTT. Protein: CASSPGTEENSPLHF.

The rearrangement joins TRBV4-3 to TRBJ2-1; 9 positions agree with TRBD1. J gave up 7 bases and V 3 bases, and 7 bases lay outside the gene matches. This CDR3 has 15 residues. Germline CDR1 LGHNA, CDR2 YSLEER. The CDR3, as DNA: TGCGCCAGCAGCCATGTCGGGACAGGGCAGAATGAGCAGTTCTTC. It translates to CASSHVGTGQNEQFF.

This chain connects TRBV29-1 to TRBJ1-3; maybe TRBD1 (6 bases). CDR3 length: 13 residues. V was clipped by 7 bases and J by 2 bases, with 12 bases between them. Germline CDR1 is SQVTM and CDR2 is ANQGSEA. The CDR3 here is CSASAGAGNTIYF. The CDR3 DNA is TGCAGCGCCTCGGCAGGGGCTGGAAACACCATATATTTT.

The genes are TRBV30 and TRBJ1-6, with D possibly matching TRBD1 (6 bases). Germline CDR1 GTSNPN, CDR2 SVGIG (reference sequence). The ends were cut back, 3 bases at V and 1 base at J, with 25 bases in the middle. The CDR3 contains 20 residues. The CDR3 nucleotides are TGTGCCTGGAGCTATAGGGGGAGCGGACCCAGAGCGTCCTATAATTCACCCCTCCACTTT. It is translated as CAWSYRGSGPRASYNSPLHF.

The chain uses TRBV28 and TRBJ1-1; D is uncertain. CDR1 and CDR2 from the germline V gene are MDHEN and SYDVKM. V lost 6 bases and J lost 2, with 16 bases in between. CDR3 length equals 15 residues. The CDR3 sequence is CASSPISTGNTEAFF. CDR3 DNA sequence: TGTGCCAGCAGCCCGATATCCACCGGTAACACTGAAGCTTTCTTT.

The rearrangement joins TRBV19 to TRBJ2-1, with D maybe TRBD1 (6 bases). This CDR3 comprises 17 residues. V lost 2 bases and J 5 bases, leaving 19 bases between the germline ends. Looked up from germline, CDR1 is LNHDA and CDR2 is SQIVND (reference sequence). Here the CDR3 reads CASSIKTGGLSDNEQFF. In DNA form, the CDR3 reads TGTGCCAGTAGTATAAAGACAGGTGGGCTTTCCGACAATGAGCAGTTCTTC.

Remarks on this clone: Distinct nucleotide sequences in the sample also encode this CDR3. The chain carries TRBV3-1 (or the pseudogene TRBV3-2) and TRBJ1-1; D uncertain. The CDR3 is 12 residues long. Germline CDR1 reads LGHDT; CDR2 reads YNNKEL (reference sequence). V lost 4 bases and J lost 6, with 9 bases in between. CDR3 residues: CASSPRGSEAFF. The CDR3 DNA is TGTGCCAGCAGCCCCAGAGGTTCTGAAGCTTTCTTT.

This chain joins TRBV7-9 and TRBJ2-2, with 9 positions matching TRBD1. The CDR3 totals 15 residues. The V gene's germline CDR1 is SEHNR and CDR2 FQNEAQ (reference sequence). J gave up 5 bases and V 6 bases, and 7 bases lay outside the gene matches. CDR3 loop: CASSPGTGTTGELFF. The CDR3 DNA reads TGTGCCAGCAGTCCCGGGACAGGGACGACCGGGGAGCTGTTTTTT.

The chain joins TRBV29-1 to TRBJ2-1; TRBD1 aligns across 10 bases. CDR1 SQVTM and CDR2 ANQGSEA come from the germline V gene. Trimming removed 7 bases from V and 6 bases from J; junction bases left unmatched: 6. The CDR3 loop spans 13 amino acids. In nucleotides, the CDR3 is TGCAGCGACCGGGACAGGGGCGTCAATGAGCAGTTCTTC. It yields the protein CSDRDRGVNEQFF.

The chain recombines TRBV18 with TRBJ1-2; TRBD1 is a possible D gene (6 bases). Germline CDR1 reads KGHSH; CDR2 reads LQKENI. V lost 4 bases to trimming and J lost 7 bases, with 22 bases between them. This CDR3 has 16 amino acids. The chain's CDR3 is CASSLQDLQGRGGYTF. The CDR3, as DNA: TGTGCCAGCTCACTTCAGGACCTACAGGGCCGTGGTGGCTACACCTTC.

This clone was seen only a few times. The identical CDR3 is also encoded by other nucleotide sequences in the sample. The V call is TRBV7-2, the J call TRBJ1-3; D gene unclear. The V gene's germline CDR1 is SGHTA and CDR2 FQGNSA. The CDR3 consists of 14 residues. V gave up 5 bases and J gave up 1 base, with 9 bases separating them. CDR3 in DNA: TGTGCCAGCAGCCCCCTGTTGTCTGGAAACACCATATATTTT. The encoded protein is CASSPLLSGNTIYF. The whole variable domain, filled in from reference TRBV7-2 and TRBJ1-3, reads GAGVSQSPSNKVTEKGKDVELRCDPISGHTALYWYRQSLGQGLEFLIYFQGNSAPDKSGLPSDRFSAERTGGSVSTLTIQRTQQEDSAVYLCASSPLLSGNTIYFGEGSWLTVV.

V and J are TRBV7-9 and TRBJ1-2; no definite D call. Deletions cut 1 base from V and 1 base from J, with 10 bases between. The CDR3 has 15 amino acids. Germline CDR1 is SEHNR and CDR2 is FQNEAQ (reference sequence). The CDR3 DNA sequence: TGTGCCAGCAGCTTAGTGGGAGACGGTAACTATGGCTACACCTTC. It codes for CASSLVGDGNYGYTF.

This clone has only a few counts. V and J are TRBV6-2 or TRBV6-3 and TRBJ1-5, with a possible D match to TRBD1 (5 bases). V lost 4 bases to trimming and J lost 0 bases, with 10 bases between them. Germline V CDR1 and CDR2: MNHEY, SVGEGT. The CDR3 runs 15 residues. Here the CDR3 reads CASSSTDYSNQPQHF. The CDR3 region has the DNA TGTGCCAGCAGTTCGACAGATTATAGCAATCAGCCCCAGCATTTT.

V usage is TRBV30 and J usage is TRBJ1-6; D is undetermined. The V gene lost 1 base and the J gene lost 6 bases, with 10 bases spanning the gap. This CDR3 region has 14 residues. Germline CDR1 is GTSNPN and CDR2 is SVGIG (reference sequence). CDR3 nucleotide sequence: TGTGCCTGGAGTGGAGTCGGAGTTAATTCACCCCTCCACTTT. It is translated as CAWSGVGVNSPLHF.

The V and J genes are TRBV7-2 and TRBJ1-2; D perhaps matches TRBD1 (5 bases). V gave up 1 base and J gave up 4 bases, with 13 bases separating them. CDR3 length equals 15 residues. Germline assignment: CDR1 SGHTA and CDR2 FQGNSA. CDR3 in amino acids: CASSLGAWGGYGYTF. The CDR3 DNA is TGTGCCAGCAGCTTAGGGGCTTGGGGGGGCTATGGCTACACCTTC.

The CDR3 reads CSGDDRMNTEAFF. The CDR3 DNA sequence: TGCAGCGGTGACGACAGAATGAACACTGAAGCTTTCTTT. This chain connects TRBV29-1 to TRBJ1-1, with a tentative D call TRBD1 (5 bases). In germline, CDR1 is SQVTM, CDR2 ANQGSEA. CDR3 length: 13 amino acids. The ends were cut back, 7 bases at V and 0 bases at J, with 12 bases in the middle.

V usage is TRBV6-5 and J usage is TRBJ1-1; 9 nucleotides match TRBD1. The junction had 3 bases not matched to a gene; V was cut back by 0 bases and J by 4 bases. This CDR3 has 15 residues. Germline V gene lookup returns CDR1 MNHEY and CDR2 SVGAGI. For the CDR3, the DNA is TGTGCCAGCAGTTACTCGGGACAGGGTCTCACTGAAGCTTTCTTT. Residues: CASSYSGQGLTEAFF.

This chain uses TRBV20-1 with TRBJ1-1; 8 bases line up with TRBD1. Losses at the gene ends were 3 bases for V and 4 bases for J; bases not matched to a gene: 10. The CDR3 spans 15 residues. Germline CDR1 reads DFQATT; CDR2 reads SNEGSKA (reference sequence). The CDR3, as DNA: TGCAGTGCTAGTTCGACAGGGGTCGTTAGCACTGAAGCTTTCTTT. Residues: CSASSTGVVSTEAFF.

This chain joins TRBV6-2 or TRBV6-3 and TRBJ2-3; D is perhaps TRBD1 (5 bases). CDR1 and CDR2 from the germline V gene are MNHEY and SVGEGT. CDR3 size: 14 residues. Trimming stripped 5 bases from V and 2 bases from J, with 11 bases between. This CDR3 is CASSLGHDTDTQYF. In DNA, the CDR3 is TGTGCCAGCAGTCTCGGACACGACACAGATACGCAGTATTTT.

The rearrangement uses TRBV13 and TRBJ2-2; 8 bases map to TRBD1. The CDR3 is made up of 18 amino acids. CDR1 and CDR2 from the germline V gene are PRHDT and FYEKMQ (reference sequence). V gave up 4 bases and J gave up 2 bases; unmatched junction bases: 12. CDR3 in amino acids: CASSSTRQGTRNTGELFF. The CDR3 coding sequence is TGTGCCAGCAGCTCAACCAGACAGGGGACCCGCAACACCGGGGAGCTGTTTTTT.